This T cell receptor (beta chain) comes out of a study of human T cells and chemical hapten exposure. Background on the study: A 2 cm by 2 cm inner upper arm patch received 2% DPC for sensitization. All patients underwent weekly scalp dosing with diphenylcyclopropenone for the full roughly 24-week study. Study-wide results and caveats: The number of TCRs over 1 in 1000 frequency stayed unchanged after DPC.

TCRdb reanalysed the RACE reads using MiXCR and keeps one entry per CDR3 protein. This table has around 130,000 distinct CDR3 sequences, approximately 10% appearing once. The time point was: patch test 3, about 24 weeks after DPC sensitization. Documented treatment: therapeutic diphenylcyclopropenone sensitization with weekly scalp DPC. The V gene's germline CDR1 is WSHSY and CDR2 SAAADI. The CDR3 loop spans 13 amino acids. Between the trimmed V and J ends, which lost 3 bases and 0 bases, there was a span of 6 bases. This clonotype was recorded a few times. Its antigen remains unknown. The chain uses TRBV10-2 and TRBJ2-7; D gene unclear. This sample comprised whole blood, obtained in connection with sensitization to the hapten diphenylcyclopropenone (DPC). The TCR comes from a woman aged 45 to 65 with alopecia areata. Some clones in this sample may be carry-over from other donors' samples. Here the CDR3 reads CASSDPASYEQYF. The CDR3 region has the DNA TGCGCCAGCAGTGATCCGGCCTCCTACGAGCAGTACTTC.